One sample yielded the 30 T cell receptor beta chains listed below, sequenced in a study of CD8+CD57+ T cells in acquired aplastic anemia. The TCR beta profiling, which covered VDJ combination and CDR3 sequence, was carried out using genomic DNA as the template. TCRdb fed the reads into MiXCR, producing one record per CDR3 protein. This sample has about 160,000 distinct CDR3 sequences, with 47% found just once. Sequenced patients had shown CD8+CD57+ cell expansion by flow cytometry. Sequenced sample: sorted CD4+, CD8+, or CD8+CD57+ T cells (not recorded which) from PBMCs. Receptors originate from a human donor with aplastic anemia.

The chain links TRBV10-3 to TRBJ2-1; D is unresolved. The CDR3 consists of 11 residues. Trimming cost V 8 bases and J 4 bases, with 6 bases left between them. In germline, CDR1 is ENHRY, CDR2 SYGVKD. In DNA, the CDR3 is TGTGCCATCTCCGTTTACAATGAGCAGTTCTTC. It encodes CAISVYNEQFF.

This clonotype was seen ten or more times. CDR3 sequence reads: CASSFKPGQQETQYF. CDR3 DNA: TGTGCCAGCAGCTTCAAACCGGGACAACAAGAGACCCAGTACTTC. The rearrangement uses TRBV9 and TRBJ2-5, with a possible D match to TRBD1 (6 bases). Germline CDR1 is SGDLS and CDR2 is YYNGEE. The V end was cut by 4 bases, the J end by 2 bases, with 15 bases between. CDR3 length equals 15 residues.

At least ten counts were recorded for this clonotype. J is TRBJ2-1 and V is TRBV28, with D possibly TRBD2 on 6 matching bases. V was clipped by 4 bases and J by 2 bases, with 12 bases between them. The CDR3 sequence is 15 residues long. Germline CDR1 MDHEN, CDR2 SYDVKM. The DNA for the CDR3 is TGTGCCAGCAGTTCCGCGGGAACGGCCTACAATGAGCAGTTCTTC. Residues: CASSSAGTAYNEQFF.

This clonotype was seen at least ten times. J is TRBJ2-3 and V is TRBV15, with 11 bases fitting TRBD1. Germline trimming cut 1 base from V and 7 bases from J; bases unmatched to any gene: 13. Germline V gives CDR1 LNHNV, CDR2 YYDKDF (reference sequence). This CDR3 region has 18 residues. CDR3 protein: CATSRVVGTGGNVHTQYF. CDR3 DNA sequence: TGTGCCACCAGCAGAGTAGTCGGGACAGGGGGGAACGTACATACGCAGTATTTT.

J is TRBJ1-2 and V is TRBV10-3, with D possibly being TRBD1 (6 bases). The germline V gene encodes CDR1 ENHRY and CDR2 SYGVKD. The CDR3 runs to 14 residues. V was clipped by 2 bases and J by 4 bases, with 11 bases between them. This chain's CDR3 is CAISEQGSAYGYTF. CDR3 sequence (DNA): TGTGCCATCAGTGAGCAGGGGTCGGCCTATGGCTACACCTTC.

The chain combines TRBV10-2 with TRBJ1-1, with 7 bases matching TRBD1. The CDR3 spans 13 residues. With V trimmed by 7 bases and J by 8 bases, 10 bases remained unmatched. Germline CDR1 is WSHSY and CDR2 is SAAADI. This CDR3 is CASKNSRTGEAFF. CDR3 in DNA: TGCGCCAGCAAGAATTCCCGGACAGGAGAAGCTTTCTTT.

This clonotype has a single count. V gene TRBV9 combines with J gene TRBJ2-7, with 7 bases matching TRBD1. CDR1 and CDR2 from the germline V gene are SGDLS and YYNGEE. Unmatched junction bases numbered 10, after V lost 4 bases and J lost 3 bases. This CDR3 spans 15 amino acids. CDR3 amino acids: CASSLGQDLFYEQYF. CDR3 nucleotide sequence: TGTGCCAGCAGCCTTGGACAGGATCTCTTCTACGAGCAGTACTTC.

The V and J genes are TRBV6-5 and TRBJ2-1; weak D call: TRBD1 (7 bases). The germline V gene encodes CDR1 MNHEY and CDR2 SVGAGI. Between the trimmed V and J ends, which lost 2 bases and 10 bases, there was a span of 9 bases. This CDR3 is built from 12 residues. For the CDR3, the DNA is TGTGCCAGCAGTTACGCGGGACAGGAGCAGTTCTTC. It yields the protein CASSYAGQEQFF.

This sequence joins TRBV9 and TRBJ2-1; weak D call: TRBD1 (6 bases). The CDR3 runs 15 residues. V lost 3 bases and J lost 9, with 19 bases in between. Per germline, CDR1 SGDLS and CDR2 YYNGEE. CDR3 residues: CASSALIGRGSEQFF. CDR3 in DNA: TGTGCCAGCAGCGCCCTAATTGGCAGGGGATCTGAGCAGTTCTTC.

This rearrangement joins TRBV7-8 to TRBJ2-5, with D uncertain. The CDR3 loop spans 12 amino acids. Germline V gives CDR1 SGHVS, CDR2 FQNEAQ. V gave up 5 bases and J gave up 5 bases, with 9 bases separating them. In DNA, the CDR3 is TGTGCCAGCAGCAGTATGTGGGAGACCCAGTACTTC. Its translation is CASSSMWETQYF.

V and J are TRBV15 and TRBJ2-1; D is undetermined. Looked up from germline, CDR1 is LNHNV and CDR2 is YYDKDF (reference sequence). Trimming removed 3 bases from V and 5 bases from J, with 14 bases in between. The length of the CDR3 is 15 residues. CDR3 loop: CATSSRDPIDNEQFF. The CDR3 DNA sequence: TGTGCCACCAGCAGTAGAGACCCCATAGACAATGAGCAGTTCTTC.

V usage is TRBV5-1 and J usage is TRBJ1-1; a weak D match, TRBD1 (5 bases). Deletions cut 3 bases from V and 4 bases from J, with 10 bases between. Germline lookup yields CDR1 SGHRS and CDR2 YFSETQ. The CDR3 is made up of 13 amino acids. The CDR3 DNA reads TGCGCCAGCAGCTCCGGGGGGACCACTGAAGCTTTCTTT. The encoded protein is CASSSGGTTEAFF.

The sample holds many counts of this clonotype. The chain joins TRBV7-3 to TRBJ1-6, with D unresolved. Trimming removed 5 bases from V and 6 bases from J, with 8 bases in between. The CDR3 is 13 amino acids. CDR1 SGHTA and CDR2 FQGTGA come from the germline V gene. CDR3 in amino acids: CASSPAPNSPLHF. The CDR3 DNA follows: TGTGCCAGCAGCCCCGCCCCTAATTCACCCCTCCACTTT.

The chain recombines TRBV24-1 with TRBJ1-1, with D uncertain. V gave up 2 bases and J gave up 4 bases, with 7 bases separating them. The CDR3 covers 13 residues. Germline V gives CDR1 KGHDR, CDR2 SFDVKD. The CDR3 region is CATSDSRGTEAFF. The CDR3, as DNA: TGTGCCACCAGTGATTCTCGCGGCACTGAAGCTTTCTTT.

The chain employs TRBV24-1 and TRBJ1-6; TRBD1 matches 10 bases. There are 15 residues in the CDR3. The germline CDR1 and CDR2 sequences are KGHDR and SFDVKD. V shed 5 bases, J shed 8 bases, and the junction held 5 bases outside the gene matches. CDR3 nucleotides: TGTGCCACCAGTGTAACCGGGACAGGGGATTCACCCCTCCACTTT. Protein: CATSVTGTGDSPLHF.

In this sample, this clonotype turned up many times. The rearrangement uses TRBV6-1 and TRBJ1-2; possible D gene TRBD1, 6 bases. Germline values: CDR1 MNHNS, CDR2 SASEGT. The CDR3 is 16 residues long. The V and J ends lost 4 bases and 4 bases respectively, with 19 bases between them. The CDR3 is CASSGPGAAGIYGYTF. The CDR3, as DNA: TGTGCCAGCAGTGGACCGGGGGCCGCGGGGATCTATGGCTACACCTTC.

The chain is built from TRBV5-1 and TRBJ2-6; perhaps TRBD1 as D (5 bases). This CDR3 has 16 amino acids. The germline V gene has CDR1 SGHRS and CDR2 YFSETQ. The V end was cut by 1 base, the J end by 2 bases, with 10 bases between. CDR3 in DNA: TGCGCCAGCAGCTTGCGGCAGGGCACTGGGGCCAACGTCCTGACTTTC. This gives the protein CASSLRQGTGANVLTF.

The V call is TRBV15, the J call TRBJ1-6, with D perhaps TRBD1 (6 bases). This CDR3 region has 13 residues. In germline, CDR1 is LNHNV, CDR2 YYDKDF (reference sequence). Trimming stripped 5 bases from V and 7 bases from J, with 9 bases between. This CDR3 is CATSVGTNSPLHF. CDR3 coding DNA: TGTGCCACCAGCGTCGGGACAAATTCACCCCTCCACTTT.

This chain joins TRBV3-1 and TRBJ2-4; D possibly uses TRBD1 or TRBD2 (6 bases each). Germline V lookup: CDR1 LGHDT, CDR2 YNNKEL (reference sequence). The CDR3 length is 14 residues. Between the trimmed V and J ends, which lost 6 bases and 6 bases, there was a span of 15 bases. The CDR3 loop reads CASSKGGDVNIQYF. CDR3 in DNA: TGTGCCAGCAGTAAGGGGGGAGACGTAAACATTCAGTACTTC.

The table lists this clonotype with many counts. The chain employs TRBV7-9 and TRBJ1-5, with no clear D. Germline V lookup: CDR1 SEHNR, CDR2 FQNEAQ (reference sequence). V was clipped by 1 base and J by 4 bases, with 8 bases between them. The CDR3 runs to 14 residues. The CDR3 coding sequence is TGTGCCAGCAGCTTAGGGCAACTAAATCAGCCCCAGCATTTT. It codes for CASSLGQLNQPQHF.

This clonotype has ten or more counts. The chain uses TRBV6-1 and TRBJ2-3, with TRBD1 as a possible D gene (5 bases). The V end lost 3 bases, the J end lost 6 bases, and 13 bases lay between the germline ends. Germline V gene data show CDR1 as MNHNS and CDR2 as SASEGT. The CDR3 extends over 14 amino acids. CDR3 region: CASSESRQSDTQYF. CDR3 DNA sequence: TGTGCCAGCAGTGAGAGCCGACAGTCCGATACGCAGTATTTT.

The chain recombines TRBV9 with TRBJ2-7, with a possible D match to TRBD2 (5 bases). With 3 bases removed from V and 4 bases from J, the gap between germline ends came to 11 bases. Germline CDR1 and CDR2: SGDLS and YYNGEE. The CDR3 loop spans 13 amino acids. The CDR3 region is CASSAPPGYEQYF. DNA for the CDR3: TGTGCCAGCAGCGCCCCCCCGGGATACGAGCAGTACTTC.

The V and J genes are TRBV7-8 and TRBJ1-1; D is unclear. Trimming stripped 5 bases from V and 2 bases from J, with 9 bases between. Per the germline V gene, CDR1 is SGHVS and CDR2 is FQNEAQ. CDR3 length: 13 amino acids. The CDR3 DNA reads TGTGCCAGCAGCAAATGGAGAAACACTGAAGCTTTCTTT. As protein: CASSKWRNTEAFF.

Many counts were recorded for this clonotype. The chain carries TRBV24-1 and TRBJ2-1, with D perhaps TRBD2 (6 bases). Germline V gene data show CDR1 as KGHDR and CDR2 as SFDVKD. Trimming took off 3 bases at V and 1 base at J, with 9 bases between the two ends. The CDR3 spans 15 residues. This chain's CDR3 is CATSDPGGSYNEQFF. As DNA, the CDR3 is TGTGCCACCAGTGATCCCGGGGGTTCCTACAATGAGCAGTTCTTC.

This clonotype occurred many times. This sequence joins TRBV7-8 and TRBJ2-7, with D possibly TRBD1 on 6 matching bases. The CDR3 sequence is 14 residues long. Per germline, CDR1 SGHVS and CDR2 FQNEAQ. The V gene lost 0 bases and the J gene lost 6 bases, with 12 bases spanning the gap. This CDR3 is CASSLAPTGSEQYF. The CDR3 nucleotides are TGTGCCAGCAGCTTAGCCCCGACAGGTTCCGAGCAGTACTTC.

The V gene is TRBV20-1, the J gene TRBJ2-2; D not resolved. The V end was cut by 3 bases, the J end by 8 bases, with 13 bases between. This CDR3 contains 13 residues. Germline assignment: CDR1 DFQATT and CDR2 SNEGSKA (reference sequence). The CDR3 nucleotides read TGCAGTGCTAGTCAAGGGATTCATGGGGAGCTGTTTTTT. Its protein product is CSASQGIHGELFF.

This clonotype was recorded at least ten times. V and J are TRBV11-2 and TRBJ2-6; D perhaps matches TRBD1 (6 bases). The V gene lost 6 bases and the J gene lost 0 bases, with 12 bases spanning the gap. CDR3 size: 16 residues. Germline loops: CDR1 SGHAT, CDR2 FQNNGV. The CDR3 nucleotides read TGTGCCAGCAGAGTAGGGGGTTACTCTGGGGCCAACGTCCTGACTTTC. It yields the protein CASRVGGYSGANVLTF.

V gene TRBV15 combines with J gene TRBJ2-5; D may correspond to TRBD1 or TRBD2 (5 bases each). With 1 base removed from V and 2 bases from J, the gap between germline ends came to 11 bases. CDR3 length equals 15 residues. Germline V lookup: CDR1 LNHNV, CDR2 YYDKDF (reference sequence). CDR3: CATSRGGSGQETQYF. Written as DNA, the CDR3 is TGTGCCACCAGCAGAGGGGGGAGCGGTCAAGAGACCCAGTACTTC.

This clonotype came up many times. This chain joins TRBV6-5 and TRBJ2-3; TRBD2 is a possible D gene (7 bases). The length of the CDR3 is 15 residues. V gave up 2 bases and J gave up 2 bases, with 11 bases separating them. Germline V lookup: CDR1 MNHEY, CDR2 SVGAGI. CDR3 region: CASSYGAGATDTQYF. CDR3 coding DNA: TGTGCCAGCAGTTACGGGGCGGGGGCCACAGATACGCAGTATTTT.

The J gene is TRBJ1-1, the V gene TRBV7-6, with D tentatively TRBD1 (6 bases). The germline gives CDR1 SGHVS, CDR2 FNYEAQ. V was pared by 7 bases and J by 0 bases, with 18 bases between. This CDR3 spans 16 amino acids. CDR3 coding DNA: TGTGCCAGCACCCTAGGGGGGGAATTCATGAACACTGAAGCTTTCTTT. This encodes CASTLGGEFMNTEAFF.